Listed below are T cell receptor beta chains from one sample, sequenced in a study of Ad26.COV2.S vaccination and SARS-CoV-2 variants. Sequenced by immunoSEQ multiplex PCR; TCRdb stores in-frame clones only, minus some. The sample includes about 350,000 clones, about nine tenths seen only once; the top ten take 5.5% to 7%. The sequencing here drew on peripheral blood, taken in a trial of Ad26.COV2.S vaccine versus placebo. These receptors all stem from a person aged 18-65 years who received the Ad26.COV2.S COVID-19 vaccine or a placebo. Both conserved end residues are part of each CDR3. D genes are given only for firm matches. The size of a clone is reported for some rows only, either as once, few or many, or as a class for expanded clones.

j_call | clone_size | d_call | v_call | cdr3_nt | cdr3_aa
TRBJ1-2 | NA | NA | TRBV9 | TGTGCCAGCAGCGTAGATGGTTTAGGGGACGGCTACACCTTC | CASSVDGLGDGYTF
TRBJ2-2 | NA | NA | TRBV24-1 | TGTGCCACCAGTGGGGCATTGAACACCGGGGAGCTGTTTTTT | CATSGALNTGELFF
TRBJ2-2 | NA | NA | TRBV7-9 | TGTGCCAGCAGCTTACAGCGGGACAAGAACACCGGGGAGCTGTTTTTT | CASSLQRDKNTGELFF
TRBJ1-4 | NA | NA | TRBV7-3 | TGTGCCAGCAGCCTAGGGTCGCTAGGGGCAACTAATGAAAAACTGTTTTTT | CASSLGSLGATNEKLFF
TRBJ1-5 | NA | TRBD1 | TRBV3-1/TRBV3-2 | TGTGCCAGCAGCCAAACAGGGGGCCCTCAGCCCCAGCATTTT | CASSQTGGPQPQHF
TRBJ1-6 | NA | NA | TRBV11-2 | TGTGCCAGCAGACCCATAGGGGGGCTCCTTGCCTCCTTT | CASRPIGGLLASF
TRBJ2-2 | NA | TRBD2 | TRBV29-1 | TGCAGCGTTCGGACTAGCGGGACCTCCACCGGGGAGCTGTTTTTT | CSVRTSGTSTGELFF
TRBJ2-2 | NA | NA | TRBV21-1 | TGTGCCAGCAGCACGACAGGTCACACCGGGGAGCTGTTTTTT | CASSTTGHTGELFF
TRBJ2-7 | NA | NA | TRBV5-4 | TGTGCCAGCAGCTTCGTAGGCGGCTCCGAGCAGTACTTC | CASSFVGGSEQYF
TRBJ2-1 | NA | NA | TRBV6-5 | TGTGCCAGCACGAGAACTTACGGGTTCGATGAGCAGTTCTTC | CASTRTYGFDEQFF
TRBJ2-2 | NA | NA | TRBV4-3 | TGCGCCAGCAGCCAAGAAACCCACACGGCCCCCGGGGAGCTGTTTTTT | CASSQETHTAPGELFF
TRBJ2-7 | NA | NA | TRBV6-2/TRBV6-3 | TGTGCCAGCAGTTACTCGCCGGCCTACGAGCAGTACTTC | CASSYSPAYEQYF
TRBJ2-5 | NA | TRBD2 | TRBV5-1 | TGCGCCAGCAGCTTAGGGACTAGCGGGAAAGAGACCCAGTACTTC | CASSLGTSGKETQYF
TRBJ1-5 | NA | TRBD1 | TRBV6-2/TRBV6-3 | TGTGCCAGCAGCTCCGCAGGGGGAGGCAATCAGCCCCAGCATTTT | CASSSAGGGNQPQHF
TRBJ2-1 | NA | TRBD2 | TRBV9 | TGTGCCAGCAGCCTCAGCGGGGGGAACTACAATGAGCAGTTCTTC | CASSLSGGNYNEQFF
TRBJ1-3 | NA | NA | TRBV9 | TGTGCCAGCAGCGCGGACACCTACTCTGGAAACACCATATATTTT | CASSADTYSGNTIYF
TRBJ1-6 | NA | TRBD1 | TRBV7-2 | TGTGCCAGCAGCCTAGAAGGGGGCAGGTATTCACCCCTCCACTTT | CASSLEGGRYSPLHF
TRBJ1-2 | NA | NA | TRBV15 | TGTGCCACCAGCAGAGAGCCCCCGGGTACCGCAGCTAACTATGGCTACACCTTC | CATSREPPGTAANYGYTF
TRBJ2-3 | NA | NA | TRBV9 | TGTGCCAGCAGCGTAGCAGAGGGAAGAGATACGCAGTATTTT | CASSVAEGRDTQYF
TRBJ2-3 | NA | NA | TRBV5-1 | TGCGCCGGTTCGTTAGGAGCGGAGCGCACAGATACGCAGTATTTT | CAGSLGAERTDTQYF
TRBJ2-2 | NA | TRBD1 | TRBV5-1 | TGCGCCAGCAGCCTCCGAGGACAGGGGGCCGGGGAGCTGTTTTTT | CASSLRGQGAGELFF
TRBJ1-1 | few | NA | TRBV6-1 | TGTGCCAGCAGTGACCCGGGGAGGATGAACACTGAAGCTTTCTTT | CASSDPGRMNTEAFF
TRBJ2-3 | NA | TRBD2 | TRBV3-1/TRBV3-2 | TGTGCCAGCAGCCAAAAGCGGGGGAGATTTACAGATACGCAGTATTTT | CASSQKRGRFTDTQYF
TRBJ1-3 | NA | TRBD1 | TRBV28 | TGTGCCAGCAGCCTACTACAGGGGGCAACGCTTAATTCTGGAAACACCATATATTTT | CASSLLQGATLNSGNTIYF
TRBJ2-1 | NA | TRBD1 | TRBV7-2 | TGTGCCAGCAGCTCCCCGACAGGGGTATACTACAATGAGCAGTTCTTC | CASSSPTGVYYNEQFF
TRBJ1-2 | NA | TRBD1 | TRBV5-1 | TGCGCCAGCAGCGATAAGGGACAGGGCTTTCTGGCAGGGACCTTC | CASSDKGQGFLAGTF
TRBJ2-3 | NA | NA | TRBV2 | TGTGCCAGCAGTGTTAGACAGAGGAGCACAGATACGCAGTATTTT | CASSVRQRSTDTQYF
TRBJ1-1 | NA | NA | TRBV7-6 | TGTGCCAGCAGCCCGCAGGGGTTCGGCACTGAAGCTTTCTTT | CASSPQGFGTEAFF
TRBJ1-2 | NA | TRBD1 | TRBV6-1 | TGTGCCAGCAGGGAAGGGACAGACTATGGCTACACCTTC | CASREGTDYGYTF
TRBJ1-3 | NA | NA | TRBV6-1 | TGTGCCAGCAGTGAACGCGCCTCTGGAAACACCATATATTTT | CASSERASGNTIYF
TRBJ2-3 | NA | NA | TRBV13 | TGTGCCAGCAGCTATGATACGCAGTATTTT | CASSYDTQYF
TRBJ2-2 | NA | NA | TRBV25-1 | TGTGCCAGCAGTGCGATTCCACAGATCGGGGAGCTGTTTTTT | CASSAIPQIGELFF
TRBJ1-2 | NA | NA | TRBV29-1 | TGCAGCGTTTCCCCAGCCTATGGCTACACCTTC | CSVSPAYGYTF
TRBJ2-6 | NA | NA | TRBV5-4 | TGTGCCAGCAGCCCCCCCGGAGGTCGCTCTGGGGCCAACGTCCTGACTTTC | CASSPPGGRSGANVLTF
TRBJ1-1 | NA | TRBD1 | TRBV6-6 | TGTGCCAGCACTCGACAGGGGAACACTGAAGCTTTCTTT | CASTRQGNTEAFF
TRBJ2-1 | NA | NA | TRBV2 | TGTGCCAGCTTAGACCCGTCGAGGAGCTCCTACAATGAGCAGTTCTTC | CASLDPSRSSYNEQFF
TRBJ1-1 | NA | NA | TRBV7-2 | TGTGCCAGCAGCTTAGACGGGGCGGGGAACACTGAAGCTTTCTTT | CASSLDGAGNTEAFF
TRBJ2-1 | NA | NA | TRBV7-2 | TGTGCCAGCACCCTTGAGGCTGAGCAGTTCTTC | CASTLEAEQFF
TRBJ1-3 | NA | NA | TRBV5-4 | TGTGCCAGCAGCTTGGAGGGGCTTTCTGGAAACACCATATATTTT | CASSLEGLSGNTIYF
TRBJ2-1 | once | TRBD2 | TRBV19 | TGTGCCAGTAGTACCTGGCCTAGCGGGACCTACAATGAGCAGTTCTTC | CASSTWPSGTYNEQFF
TRBJ2-5 | once | NA | TRBV6-5 | TGTGCCAGCAGTTACTCCCTACCCGGGGAGACCCAGTACTTC | CASSYSLPGETQYF
TRBJ2-5 | NA | TRBD2 | TRBV2 | TGTGCCAGCAGATTTCTAGCGGGAGGTTTTCAGTACTTC | CASRFLAGGFQYF
TRBJ1-3 | once | NA | TRBV7-9 | TGTGCCAGCAGAGACATTCAGGGTGGCGACTTCGGAAACACCATATATTTT | CASRDIQGGDFGNTIYF